Listed below are T cell receptor beta chains from one sample, sequenced in a study of T cells in Graves' hyperthyroidism and ophthalmopathy. MiXCR, run by TCRdb on the multiplex PCR reads, gives a single entry per CDR3 protein. The table includes some 440,000 distinct CDR3 sequences, 15% to 17% detected once. Material for sequencing was blood. These receptors came from a woman aged 18 to 35 with Graves' hyperthyroidism. Each CDR3 is given with its conserved first and last residue. A D gene is named only where the DNA matches it firmly.

J	D	V	CDR3
TRBJ1-2	TRBD1	TRBV7-8	CASSLGGKTGKPYGYTF
TRBJ1-1	TRBD1	TRBV20-1	CSASPPTGSGEAFF
TRBJ2-1	-	TRBV11-3	CASRLRSLYNEQFF
TRBJ2-7	TRBD2	TRBV4-2	CASSQESPAGGTYEQYF
TRBJ1-6	TRBD1	TRBV6-1	CASSLQQGGSQNSPLHF
TRBJ1-2	-	TRBV6-6	CASSYLATGAIYGYTF
TRBJ2-3	TRBD1	TRBV6-1	CASSDRDRAFDTQYF
TRBJ2-7	-	TRBV6-1	CASMTLAYEQYF
TRBJ1-2	TRBD1	TRBV9	CASSVGGPGSSHRGHGYTF
TRBJ2-3	TRBD2	TRBV20-1	CSARGYLAGVKDTQYF
TRBJ2-3	-	TRBV11-2	CASSLEGTSTPYTDTQYF
TRBJ2-7	-	TRBV19	CASSISGSYEQYF
TRBJ2-5	-	TRBV11-3	CASSWGRSPGGGETQYF
TRBJ1-5	-	TRBV2	CASSEWGPSSQPQHF
TRBJ1-4	-	TRBV12-3/TRBV12-4	CASSLSGTRRGKLFF
TRBJ1-6	-	TRBV12-3/TRBV12-4	CASSSSGGAGSPLHF
TRBJ2-1	-	TRBV20-1	CSVPTAYNEQFF
TRBJ2-3	TRBD2	TRBV12-3/TRBV12-4	CASSSSGGRIRTDTQYF
TRBJ2-7	-	TRBV5-4	CASSPGSIAEQYF
TRBJ2-1	TRBD2	TRBV7-3	CASTPEGGTSGRAFNEQFF
TRBJ1-6	-	TRBV2	CASRSGSYNSPLHF
TRBJ1-5	TRBD1	TRBV6-1	CASSGAPGTGDNQPQHF
TRBJ2-7	-	TRBV5-1	CASSLRVRSYEQYF
TRBJ2-5	-	TRBV20-1	CSARGGANQETQYF
TRBJ2-7	TRBD2	TRBV5-1	CASRSASGGEQYF
TRBJ2-2	-	TRBV11-2	CASSFDPLWPGVLNTGELFF
TRBJ2-2	-	TRBV24-1	CATSGFGLATGELFF
TRBJ2-3	-	TRBV20-1	CSARSNWDTQYF
TRBJ2-7	-	TRBV5-1	CASSPIMYEQYF
TRBJ1-2	TRBD1	TRBV2	CASSDMGTGALYGYTF
TRBJ2-1	TRBD2	TRBV20-1	CSGQPGLEYGGQFF
TRBJ1-6	TRBD1	TRBV28	CASSYDRVGSPLHF
TRBJ1-2	TRBD1	TRBV28	CASRETGGHYGYTF
TRBJ2-5	-	TRBV2	CASTARGQETQYF
TRBJ1-1	TRBD1	TRBV3-1	CASSHPGQDNRMNTEAFF
TRBJ2-2	TRBD2	TRBV19	CASIIGGGGTGELFF
TRBJ2-5	-	TRBV5-5	CASSTWSQETQYF
TRBJ2-7	TRBD1	TRBV20-1	CSAAGQGVWEQYF
TRBJ2-1	-	TRBV30	CASGGGDEQFF
TRBJ1-3	-	TRBV2	CASSEGGSGNTIYF
TRBJ2-7	TRBD2	TRBV7-9	CASSLDTPSGVAGYEQYF
TRBJ1-5	-	TRBV12-3/TRBV12-4	CASTPGNQPQHF
TRBJ1-2	TRBD1	TRBV24-1	CATSVAGTGVNGYTF
TRBJ2-1	-	TRBV7-3	CASSLGSISYNEQFF
TRBJ2-5	-	TRBV10-3	CAISGIEGGETQYF
TRBJ2-7	TRBD2	TRBV6-1	CASRTWTSGGVPRSSYEQYF
TRBJ2-1	TRBD2	TRBV5-1	CASSLSGSRWYNEQFF
TRBJ2-5	-	TRBV18	CASSPPAGAETQYF
TRBJ2-3	TRBD1	TRBV9	CASSPQGGASDTQYF
TRBJ2-5	-	TRBV29-1	CSVEWGAQETQYF
TRBJ2-3	-	TRBV2	CASRRTQSTDTQYF
TRBJ1-6	-	TRBV12-3/TRBV12-4	CASSLGQSSYNSPLHF
TRBJ2-3	-	TRBV5-8	CASSPAWEPGTDTQYF
TRBJ2-7	-	TRBV5-8	CASSLSRDVDEQYF
TRBJ2-5	TRBD2	TRBV12-3/TRBV12-4	CASSPKTSGRVPTQYF
TRBJ2-7	-	TRBV12-5	CASGHGTLPSDEQYF
TRBJ2-7	-	TRBV20-1	CSVLTEGYEQYF
TRBJ1-1	-	TRBV5-6	CASSWAGMGNTEAFF
TRBJ2-1	TRBD2	TRBV5-1	CAAGWRGSSYNEQFF